Listed below are T cell receptor beta chains from one sample, sequenced in a study of T-cell memory formation after mild COVID-19. TCRdb ran MiXCR on the 5' RACE reads and lists one entry per CDR3 protein. The table lists about 350,000 distinct CDR3 sequences, approximately 15% of them singletons. Sequencing was performed on PBMCs or a T cell subset sorted from them (not recorded which). The source is a man aged 18 to 29 who had mild COVID-19 (a few samples of this study predate the infection). Cell type and time point are not known. The CDR3 runs from the conserved cysteine through the conserved F or W. The order of the fields is clone size, V gene, CDR3 length, J gene, D gene, CDR3 DNA, CDR3 protein. The D gene is left open where the match is weak. Only part of the rows carry a size: once, few, many, or a class if the clone is expanded.

>.|TRBV12-3/TRBV12-4|15|TRBJ1-5|TRBD1
TGTGCCAGCAGTTTAACAGGGGATGGAAATCAGCCCCAGCATTTT
CASSLTGDGNQPQHF
>.|TRBV11-2|15|TRBJ2-3|.
TGTGCCAGCAGCCCCGGGCTAGCACACACAGATACGCAGTATTTT
CASSPGLAHTDTQYF
>.|TRBV6-5|15|TRBJ1-4|.
TGTGCCAGCAGTTACAACGGAGGGCCGAATGAAAAACTGTTTTTT
CASSYNGGPNEKLFF
>many|TRBV6-5|15|TRBJ2-7|TRBD1
TGTGCCAGCAGCACCACCGGGACAGCTAACTACGAGCAGTACTTC
CASSTTGTANYEQYF
>few|TRBV5-1|12|TRBJ1-1|.
TGCGCCAGCAGCACGGGGGGTTTCGTGGCTTTCTTT
CASSTGGFVAFF
>.|TRBV6-2/TRBV6-3|13|TRBJ1-1|.
TGTGCCAGCAACTTTGGAGGGAACACTGAAGCTTTCTTT
CASNFGGNTEAFF
>.|TRBV12-3/TRBV12-4|13|TRBJ2-3|.
TGTGCCAGCAGTTTCTTAGGGAGTGATACGCAGTATTTT
CASSFLGSDTQYF
>few|TRBV5-5|15|TRBJ1-5|TRBD1
TGTGCCAGCAGCGGCACGACAGGGCAGGGTCAGCCCCAGCATTTT
CASSGTTGQGQPQHF
>few|TRBV5-1|15|TRBJ2-1|.
TGCGCCAGCAGCGACCAAGGGGGGGCCTACAATGAGCAGTTCTTC
CASSDQGGAYNEQFF
>.|TRBV27|12|TRBJ2-3|TRBD1
TGTGCCAGCAGTGCCAGACAGGGGATTATGATATTT
CASSARQGIMIF
>few|TRBV4-2|11|TRBJ1-2|.
TGTGCCAGCAGCCAAGAGGATGGCTACACCTTC
CASSQEDGYTF
>.|TRBV7-2|13|TRBJ1-1|.
TGTGCCAGCAGGCGGGAGACGGGAGGCCGGGCTTTCTTT
CASRRETGGRAFF
>few|TRBV7-3|13|TRBJ2-5|.
TGTGCCAGCAGCTTAGGGAAAGGAGAGACCCAGTACTTC
CASSLGKGETQYF
>few|TRBV7-2|16|TRBJ2-6|.
TGTGCCAGCAGCCGACAGCCCACCTCTGGGGCCAACGTCCTGACTTTC
CASSRQPTSGANVLTF